These 21 T cell receptor beta chains were all obtained from the same sample, sequenced in a study of OX40 agonist ivuxolimab in advanced cancers. Some clones are missing from TCRdb's copy, which holds only in-frame ones; the method was immunoSEQ multiplex PCR. Of some 110,000 clones listed, around 93% are singletons. The starting material was CD4+ or CD8+ T cells sorted from blood, obtained in a trial of the OX40 agonist ivuxolimab. The receptors were sampled from an adult with an advanced solid tumor such as melanoma, head and neck, liver or kidney cancer.

The chain carries TRBV28 and TRBJ2-5; 8 nucleotides line up with TRBD1. CDR3 length: 16 amino acids. Germline assignment: CDR1 MDHEN and CDR2 SYDVKM. The trim removed 10 bases at V and 1 base at J, leaving 14 bases unmatched. DNA for the CDR3: TGTGCCACCTACGGGGTGGGACAGGCGGTCCAAGAGACCCAGTACTTC. Amino acids: CATYGVGQAVQETQYF.

The rearrangement joins TRBV29-1 to TRBJ2-7, with 7 nucleotides matching TRBD1. The CDR3 consists of 13 residues. The trim removed 7 bases at V and 6 bases at J, leaving 12 bases unmatched. The V gene's germline CDR1 is SQVTM and CDR2 ANQGSEA. The DNA for the CDR3 is TGCAGCGCCCGACAGGGAAGCTTCTCCGAGCAGTACTTC. Its translation is CSARQGSFSEQYF.

V usage is TRBV19 and J usage is TRBJ1-4; D might be TRBD1 (6 bases). Looked up from germline, CDR1 is LNHDA and CDR2 is SQIVND (reference sequence). The CDR3 has 15 residues. Trimming removed 8 bases at V and 4 bases at J, with 17 bases between. Written as DNA, the CDR3 is TGTGCCAGTTCCAGGACAGTATTCAATAATGAAAAACTGTTTTTT. Translation: CASSRTVFNNEKLFF.

This rearrangement joins TRBV7-7 to TRBJ2-2; D gene uncertain. From germline, CDR1 is SSHAT and CDR2 FNYEAQ (reference sequence). Trimming shortened V by 0 bases and J by 6 bases, and 5 bases separated the two germline ends. The CDR3 sequence is 13 residues long. The CDR3: CASSLAVPGELFF. DNA for the CDR3: TGTGCCAGCAGCTTAGCGGTTCCCGGGGAGCTGTTTTTT. The variable domain in full, with the rest retrieved from reference TRBV7-7 and TRBJ2-2, is GAGVSQSPRYKVTKRGQDVTLRCDPISSHATLYWYQQALGQGPEFLTYFNYEAQPDKSGLPSDRFSAERPEGSISTLTIQRTEQRDSAMYRCASSLAVPGELFFGEGSRLTVL.

The CDR3 loop is CASSVDSSGGEQYF. CDR3 coding DNA: TGCGCCAGCAGCGTTGACAGTTCTGGCGGCGAGCAGTACTTC. V gene TRBV5-1 combines with J gene TRBJ2-7; D possibly corresponds to TRBD1 (5 bases). This CDR3 contains 14 residues. Trimming shortened V by 4 bases and J by 6 bases, and 17 bases separated the two germline ends. Germline V gene lookup returns CDR1 SGHRS and CDR2 YFSETQ.

V gene TRBV28 combines with J gene TRBJ2-2; 9 bases agree with TRBD1. The CDR3 is 17 residues long. With 5 bases clipped from V and 0 bases from J, the junction kept 7 bases outside the gene matches. Germline V gene sequence: CDR1 MDHEN, CDR2 SYDVKM. The CDR3 loop reads CASSQGDRGSNTGELFF. CDR3 nucleotides: TGTGCCAGCAGTCAAGGAGACAGGGGGTCGAACACCGGGGAGCTGTTTTTT.

The genes are TRBV28 and TRBJ2-1; TRBD1 matches at 9 bases. Losses at the gene ends were 6 bases for V and 8 bases for J; bases not matched to a gene: 11. Germline values: CDR1 MDHEN, CDR2 SYDVKM. This CDR3 has 15 residues. CDR3 residues: CASRLQGAAPDEQFF. CDR3 DNA: TGTGCCAGCAGGTTACAGGGGGCAGCCCCCGATGAGCAGTTCTTC.

CDR3 DNA sequence: TGTGCCTGGAGGAGCTATGGCTACACCTTC. Protein sequence: CAWRSYGYTF. This chain links TRBV30 with TRBJ1-2; D remains ambiguous. V was cut by 3 bases and J by 4 bases, with 3 bases left in between. There are 10 residues in the CDR3. CDR1 and CDR2 from the germline V gene are GTSNPN and SVGIG (reference sequence).

The chain employs TRBV7-9 and TRBJ2-3; 7 bases align to TRBD1. This CDR3 comprises 16 residues. The J segment lost 5 bases and the V segment lost 1 base, leaving 9 bases of the junction unmatched. CDR1 and CDR2 (germline): SEHNR, FQNEAQ (reference sequence). CDR3 protein: CASSLGTGDFGDTQYF. In DNA, the CDR3 is TGTGCCAGCAGCTTAGGTACAGGGGATTTTGGAGATACGCAGTATTTT.

The CDR3 spells CASSLDSGVAPYEQYF. Written as DNA, the CDR3 is TGTGCCAGCAGCTTGGATTCGGGAGTCGCCCCCTACGAGCAGTACTTC. J is TRBJ2-7 and V is TRBV5-8; maybe TRBD2 (6 bases). This CDR3 spans 16 amino acids. From germline, CDR1 is SGHTS and CDR2 YDEGEE. Trimming took off 0 bases at V and 2 bases at J, with 15 bases between the two ends.

The J gene is TRBJ2-5, the V gene TRBV25-1, with no clear D. The germline CDR1 and CDR2 sequences are MGHDK and SYGVNS. V was pared by 7 bases and J by 1 base, with 10 bases between. This CDR3 region has 13 residues. The CDR3 region is CASKDGFQETQYF. Here the CDR3 DNA reads TGTGCCAGCAAGGACGGTTTCCAAGAGACCCAGTACTTC.

V usage is TRBV9 and J usage is TRBJ2-3, with 12 nucleotides matching TRBD2. Germline loops: CDR1 SGDLS, CDR2 YYNGEE. V shed 2 bases and J 8 bases; nucleotides not matched to a gene: 9. CDR3 length: 16 amino acids. Written as DNA, the CDR3 is TGTGCCAGCAGCGTCCTAGCGGGGGGGCCGGAGGTTACGCAGTATTTT. Its protein is CASSVLAGGPEVTQYF.

The rearrangement joins TRBV21-1 to TRBJ1-4. TRBV21-1 constitutes a pseudogene. The CDR3 has 19 residues. Written as DNA, the CDR3 is TGTGCCAGCACAGGCAGTTTAGGGCACCAAAACGCCCCTAAAGGTAAACTGTTTTTT. This gives the protein CASTGSLGHQNAPKGKLFF.

In DNA form, the CDR3 reads TGTGCCAGCTCACCCCAGGGGCAGGCCCAGTACTTC. Translation gives CASSPQGQAQYF. This rearrangement joins TRBV18 to TRBJ2-5; D might be TRBD1 (6 bases). Trimming took 3 bases from V and 9 from J, leaving 11 bases between them. The CDR3 runs to 12 residues. Germline assignment: CDR1 KGHSH and CDR2 LQKENI.

This clone was observed a single time. J is TRBJ2-3 and V is TRBV4-3; D gene ambiguous. This CDR3 is 14 amino acids long. From germline, CDR1 is LGHNA and CDR2 YSLEER. V was pared by 4 bases and J by 6 bases, with 14 bases between. This chain's CDR3 is CASSPGMGSDTQYF. As DNA, the CDR3 is TGCGCCAGCAGCCCAGGCATGGGAAGCGATACGCAGTATTTT.

This chain uses TRBV14 with TRBJ2-3, with no clear D. Germline V gene lookup returns CDR1 SGHDN and CDR2 FVKESK. This CDR3 has 15 amino acids. The ends were cut back, 3 bases at V and 0 bases at J, with 10 bases in the middle. The DNA for the CDR3 is TGTGCCAGCAGCCAGAGGCGGATGAGCACAGATACGCAGTATTTT. It translates to CASSQRRMSTDTQYF. The full variable domain, completed using reference TRBV14 and TRBJ2-3, is EAGVTQFPSHSVIEKGQTVTLRCDPISGHDNLYWYRRVMGKEIKFLLHFVKESKQDESGMPNNRFLAERTGGTYSTLKVQPAELEDSGVYFCASSQRRMSTDTQYFGPGTRLTVL.

The rearrangement joins TRBV9 to TRBJ2-3, with unresolved D. Trimming took 2 bases from V and 3 from J, leaving 7 bases between them. CDR1 SGDLS and CDR2 YYNGEE come from the germline V gene. The CDR3 spans 13 residues. The CDR3 nucleotides are TGTGCCAGCAGCGTCCCAGGAACAGATACGCAGTATTTT. It specifies CASSVPGTDTQYF.

This chain connects TRBV19 to TRBJ2-2; D ambiguous. V gave up 3 bases and J gave up 0 bases, with 8 bases separating them. Per the germline V gene, CDR1 is LNHDA and CDR2 is SQIVND (reference sequence). This CDR3 is built from 15 residues. For the CDR3, the DNA is TGTGCCAGTAGTATCGGCAGTACGAACACCGGGGAGCTGTTTTTT. Translated, it gives CASSIGSTNTGELFF.

The V gene is TRBV2, the J gene TRBJ1-5; TRBD1 aligns across 9 bases. Unmatched junction bases numbered 6, after V lost 1 base and J lost 5 bases. There are 16 residues in the CDR3. Germline CDR1 SNHLY, CDR2 FYNNEI. The CDR3 DNA reads TGTGCCAGCAGTGAAGACAGGGGGCGTGGGGATCAGCCCCAGCATTTT. Protein: CASSEDRGRGDQPQHF.

The gene calls are TRBV11-2 and TRBJ1-2; D gene ambiguous. Germline V gives CDR1 SGHAT, CDR2 FQNNGV. V was clipped by 8 bases and J by 5 bases, with 6 bases between them. CDR3 length: 10 residues. CDR3 amino acids: CASGPYGYTF. The DNA for the CDR3 is TGTGCCAGCGGGCCTTATGGCTACACCTTC.

CDR3 in amino acids: CASSLSGQGANTEAFF. In nucleotides, the CDR3 is TGTGCCAGCAGCTTATCGGGACAGGGGGCCAACACTGAAGCTTTCTTT. The J gene is TRBJ1-1, the V gene TRBV7-9; 12 bases are a match to TRBD1. Germline V gives CDR1 SEHNR, CDR2 FQNEAQ (reference sequence). The CDR3 contains 16 residues. Trimming took 2 bases from V and 2 from J; bases not matched to a gene: 3.